The 20 T cell receptor beta chains presented below share a single source sample, sequenced in a study of response to subunit inactivated influenza vaccine. Via MiXCR, TCRdb re-called the RT-PCR reads, giving one row per CDR3 protein. The sample carries about 480,000 distinct CDR3 sequences, roughly 23% recorded once. The material sequenced was CD4+ T cells sorted from PBMCs, taken roughly 5 days after vaccination. The source is a man aged 50-60 years who received an inactivated influenza vaccine.

This clonotype turned up a few times. The chain's CDR3 is CASRGQGITEAFF. CDR3 DNA: TGTGCCAGCAGGGGACAGGGAATCACTGAAGCTTTCTTT. The V and J genes are TRBV12-3 or TRBV12-4 and TRBJ1-1, with TRBD1 matching 9 bases. The CDR3 is made up of 13 amino acids. The V gene end was trimmed by 6 bases and the J gene end by 4 bases; junction bases not matched to a gene: 3.

This clonotype was seen repeatedly, ten times or more. The genes are TRBV12-3 or TRBV12-4 and TRBJ2-7; 13 positions agree with TRBD2. Trimming took 7 bases from V and 4 from J; bases not matched to a gene: 7. The CDR3 is made up of 15 amino acids. The DNA for the CDR3 is TGTGCCAGCAAACCCACTAGCGGGAGGGGGTACGAGCAGTACTTC. Amino acids: CASKPTSGRGYEQYF.

This chain links TRBV28 with TRBJ2-3, with D possibly TRBD1 on 8 matching bases. Trimming shortened V by 6 bases and J by 3 bases, and 19 bases separated the two germline ends. The germline gives CDR1 MDHEN, CDR2 SYDVKM. This CDR3 comprises 16 residues. The DNA for the CDR3 is TGTGCCAGCAGCTATACAGGGGGGGGTATGACAGATACGCAGTATTTT. Its translation is CASSYTGGGMTDTQYF.

The J gene is TRBJ2-5, the V gene TRBV12-3 or TRBV12-4; tentatively, D is TRBD2 (5 bases). The CDR3 totals 13 residues. Trimming left V 2 bases short and J 7 bases short, with 11 bases between. The CDR3 region has the DNA TGTGCCAGCAGTTTAATTGTCGAGGGGACCCAGTACTTC. Translation: CASSLIVEGTQYF.

This clonotype was picked up a small number of times. The chain couples TRBV4-2 to TRBJ2-7; D tentatively fits TRBD1 or TRBD2 (5 bases each). Deletions cut 2 bases from V and 4 bases from J, with 12 bases between. Germline values: CDR1 LGHNA, CDR2 YNFKEQ. CDR3 size: 14 residues. CDR3 loop: CASSQYGEGYEQYF. CDR3 coding DNA: TGTGCCAGCAGCCAATACGGTGAGGGGTACGAGCAGTACTTC.

In its sample, this clonotype was seen a few times. The chain employs TRBV7-3 and TRBJ2-1; 9 bases fit TRBD2. Germline CDR1 SGHTA, CDR2 FQGTGA. This CDR3 has 16 residues. V gave up 3 bases and J gave up 10 bases; unmatched junction bases: 13. This chain's CDR3 is CASSLSHGGRASEQFF. The CDR3 nucleotides read TGTGCCAGCAGCTTGAGCCACGGCGGGAGGGCGTCCGAGCAGTTCTTC.

This clonotype showed up just a few times. The chain is built from TRBV2 and TRBJ2-7; perhaps TRBD2 as D (6 bases). The CDR3 spans 11 residues. CDR1 is SNHLY, CDR2 FYNNEI, per germline. V was trimmed by 7 bases and J by 4 bases, leaving 8 bases between them. CDR3 nucleotide sequence: TGTGCCAGCAATGGGGGGTACGAGCAGTACTTC. Its translation is CASNGGYEQYF.

This clonotype was recorded a few times. The gene calls are TRBV7-6 and TRBJ2-1, with a tentative D call TRBD2 (6 bases). The CDR3 runs to 13 residues. Germline V CDR1 and CDR2: SGHVS, FNYEAQ. The ends were cut back, 5 bases at V and 8 bases at J, with 13 bases in the middle. CDR3 DNA: TGTGCCAGCAGCCCCTCGGGGGTCTATGAGCAGTTCTTC. Its protein product is CASSPSGVYEQFF. Supplemented by reference TRBV7-6 and TRBJ2-1, the full variable domain reads GAGVSQSPRYKVTKRGQDVALRCDPISGHVSLYWYRQALGQGPEFLTYFNYEAQQDKSGLPNDRFSAERPEGSISTLTIQRTEQRDSAMYRCASSPSGVYEQFFGPGTRLTVL.

CDR3 DNA: TGCGCCAGCAGCCAAGATTTTAGTTTCCGGACAGGGAACACAGATACGCAGTATTTT. Translated: CASSQDFSFRTGNTDTQYF. The gene calls are TRBV4-3 and TRBJ2-3; TRBD1 aligns across 8 bases. CDR3 length: 19 residues. Germline V gene data show CDR1 as LGHNA and CDR2 as YSLEER. V shed 0 bases, J shed 2 bases, and the junction held 13 bases outside the gene matches.

This clonotype was seen more than once but under ten times. This chain links TRBV6-1 with TRBJ2-3, with 7 bases matching TRBD2. The trim removed 6 bases at V and 4 bases at J, leaving 7 bases unmatched. The CDR3 extends over 14 amino acids. From germline, CDR1 is MNHNS and CDR2 SASEGT. The CDR3 coding sequence is TGTGCCAGCAGAAGCGGGAACTGGGCAGATACGCAGTATTTT. This gives the protein CASRSGNWADTQYF.

The chain recombines TRBV10-3 with TRBJ1-2, with D uncertain. The CDR3 is 16 amino acids. Germline loops: CDR1 ENHRY, CDR2 SYGVKD. The ends were cut back, 2 bases at V and 2 bases at J, with 15 bases in the middle. CDR3 region: CAISENKGNRNYGYTF. CDR3 DNA sequence: TGTGCCATCAGTGAGAACAAGGGTAATCGGAACTATGGCTACACCTTC.

This chain joins TRBV7-9 and TRBJ2-1; TRBD1 agrees at 7 bases. Germline CDR1 and CDR2: SEHNR and FQNEAQ (reference sequence). The CDR3 is 16 residues long. J gave up 7 bases and V 5 bases, and 14 bases lay outside the gene matches. The CDR3 DNA reads TGTGCCAGCAGCCCCCGACAGGGAACCTCGGCAAATGAGCAGTTCTTC. Translating it yields CASSPRQGTSANEQFF.

This clonotype was seen a few times. The chain carries TRBV29-1 and TRBJ2-3; 8 bases map to TRBD2. Germline trimming cut 4 bases from V and 8 bases from J; bases unmatched to any gene: 8. The CDR3 covers 13 residues. The germline V gene encodes CDR1 SQVTM and CDR2 ANQGSEA. The CDR3 is CSVVREGLGTQYF. The CDR3 DNA reads as TGCAGCGTTGTCCGGGAGGGCCTCGGTACGCAGTATTTT.

There are a few counts of this clonotype. Likely a read error: the CDR3 ends without its conserved phenylalanine or tryptophan. The rearrangement links TRBV12-3 or TRBV12-4 to TRBJ2-2; D gene uncertain. Trimming shortened V by 3 bases and J by 5 bases, and 13 bases separated the two germline ends. The CDR3 runs to 15 residues. The CDR3 DNA sequence: TGTGCCAGCAGTTTCCGTCTAGGTGGGACCGGGGAGCTGTTTTAT. Its translation is CASSFRLGGTGELFY.

This clonotype was seen only a few times. V usage is TRBV20-1 and J usage is TRBJ2-3, with 7 bases identical to TRBD2. This CDR3 contains 11 residues. Germline V gene data show CDR1 as DFQATT and CDR2 as SNEGSKA (reference sequence). CDR3 in amino acids: CRTGGQDTQYF. Written as DNA, the CDR3 is TGCAGAACGGGAGGACAAGATACGCAGTATTTT.

J is TRBJ2-7 and V is TRBV20-1, with D perhaps matching TRBD1 (6 bases). This CDR3 spans 12 amino acids. Germline V gives CDR1 DFQATT, CDR2 SNEGSKA (reference sequence). V dropped 5 bases and J dropped 3 bases, with 11 bases sitting between them. DNA of the CDR3: TGCAGTGCTGTGGACAGAGGCTACGAGCAGTACTTC. Its translation: CSAVDRGYEQYF.

The chain is built from TRBV6-2 or TRBV6-3 and TRBJ2-1; unclear D gene. The V gene's germline CDR1 is MNHEY and CDR2 SVGEGT. V lost 2 bases, J lost 9 bases, and 5 bases lay in between. CDR3 length: 11 residues. The CDR3 region is CASSYRTEQFF. The CDR3, as DNA: TGTGCCAGCAGTTACAGGACTGAGCAGTTCTTC.

The rearrangement uses TRBV11-3 and TRBJ2-7; 10 bases are a match to TRBD2. Germline loops: CDR1 SGHNT, CDR2 YENEEA. V lost 5 bases and J lost 3; bases outside the gene matches: 4. The CDR3 spans 14 residues. The CDR3 region has the DNA TGTGCCAGCAGCCCAATAGCGGGAGGCTACGAGCAGTACTTC. Its translation is CASSPIAGGYEQYF.

The chain recombines TRBV12-3 or TRBV12-4 with TRBJ2-2; D is perhaps TRBD1 (5 bases). V was clipped by 6 bases and J by 3 bases, with 11 bases between them. The length of the CDR3 is 14 residues. Written as DNA, the CDR3 is TGTGCCAGCAGCCGACAGCACGACACCGGGGAGCTGTTTTTT. Translated, it gives CASSRQHDTGELFF.

This clonotype came up a few times. The chain combines TRBV5-5 with TRBJ1-6; D gene unclear. CDR1 is SGHKS, CDR2 YYEKEE, per germline (reference sequence). This CDR3 region has 16 residues. Trimming pared 4 bases from V and 0 bases from J, leaving 11 bases between. CDR3 region: CASSDTRSSYNSPLHF. DNA of the CDR3: TGTGCCAGCAGCGACACCAGGAGCTCCTATAATTCACCCCTCCACTTT. The complete variable domain, with remaining parts taken from reference TRBV5-5 and TRBJ1-6, reads DAGVTQSPTHLIKTRGQQVTLRCSPISGHKSVSWYQQVLGQGPQFIFQYYEKEERGRGNFPDRFSARQFPNYSSELNVNALLLGDSALYLCASSDTRSSYNSPLHFGNGTRLTVT.